The 32 T cell receptor beta chains below all came from one sample that was sequenced in a study of T cell clonality in common variable immunodeficiency. The data were produced by immunoSEQ multiplex PCR, yet TCRdb's version contains in-frame clones alone and is incomplete. The record shows about 52,000 clones for this sample, with no singletons present. Sequencing was done on a sample of peripheral blood mononuclear cells. Receptors originate from a person between 18 and 75 years old in good health.

This clone occurred many times. CDR3 residues: CASSQGLAGGYEQYF. CDR3 DNA, as far as it was read: TGCGCCAGCAGCCAGGGACTAGCGGGAGGGTACGAG. The chain joins TRBV5-1 to TRBJ2-7; 16 bases map to TRBD2. The CDR3 extends 3 residues past the end of the read, so its final part is completed from the germline J gene. Trimming cost V 4 bases and J 4 bases; bases outside gene matches: 2. The CDR3 contains 15 residues. Germline loops: CDR1 SGHRS, CDR2 YFSETQ.

This clone appeared many times. The read terminates 3 residues ahead of where the CDR3 ends, so the germline J gene completes it. The chain links TRBV18 to TRBJ1-2; 7 nucleotides agree with TRBD1. This CDR3 is 14 amino acids long. The junction had 7 bases not matched to a gene; V was cut back by 5 bases and J by 4 bases. CDR1 is KGHSH and CDR2 is LQKENI in the germline V gene. The CDR3 loop reads CASSTGTVTYGYTF. The DNA read from the CDR3 is TGTGCCAGCTCAACTGGGACAGTCACCTATGGC.

Many counts were recorded for this clone. Coverage ceases 3 residues before the CDR3 finishes, and the germline J gene fills in the end. This sequence joins TRBV5-1 and TRBJ2-2; 7 bases are a match to TRBD1. The germline V gene has CDR1 SGHRS and CDR2 YFSETQ. The ends lost 4 bases at V and 5 bases at J; junction bases unmatched: 11. The CDR3 runs to 16 residues. CDR3 amino acids: CASSLGQSSMTGELFF. The sequenced CDR3 bases are TGCGCCAGCAGCCTGGGACAGAGCTCGATGACCGGGGAG. The full variable domain, its missing parts supplied by reference TRBV5-1 and TRBJ2-2, is KAGVTQTPRYLIKTRGQQVTLSCSPISGHRSVSWYQQTPGQGLQFLFEYFSETQRNKGNFPGRFSGRQFSNSRSEMNVSTLELGDSALYLCASSLGQSSMTGELFFGEGSRLTVL.

The sample holds many counts of this clone. The read gets to within 3 residues of the CDR3 end, and the germline J gene fills in the rest. The V call is TRBV6-1, the J call TRBJ2-1; 11 bases align to TRBD2. V gave up 4 bases and J gave up 9 bases; unmatched junction bases: 11. CDR3 size: 16 residues. Germline V gene lookup returns CDR1 MNHNS and CDR2 SASEGT. The CDR3 reads CASSAQTSGIIIEQFF. The CDR3 DNA, read in part, is TGTGCCAGCAGTGCCCAGACTAGCGGGATTATCATTGAG.

The sample holds many counts of this clone. The CDR3 end falls 3 residues outside the read, so it is completed with the germline J gene. This chain joins TRBV5-4 and TRBJ2-3, with D hard to call. Trimming pared 1 base from V and 6 bases from J, leaving 12 bases between. Germline V lookup: CDR1 SGHNT, CDR2 YYREEE (reference sequence). This CDR3 is built from 14 residues. CDR3 bases read: TGTGCCAGCAGCTTGAACGAGGCCGGGGATACG. Protein product: CASSLNEAGDT. The whole CDR3 region reads CASSLNEAGDTQYF.

This clone was seen at least ten times. The read ends 3 residues shy of where the CDR3 ends; the end is completed using the germline J gene. The V and J genes are TRBV10-1 and TRBJ2-7; TRBD2 matches at 9 bases. Germline loops: CDR1 WNHNN, CDR2 SYGVQD (reference sequence). The length of the CDR3 is 14 residues. Unmatched junction bases numbered 4, after V lost 4 bases and J lost 3 bases. The covered CDR3 bases are TGCGCCAGCAGTGCCGGGACTAGCTACTACGAG. It is translated as CASSAGTSYYE. The full CDR3 sequence reads CASSAGTSYYEQYF.

This clone ranks as medium-sized. The read falls 3 residues short of the CDR3 end, and the missing part is taken from the germline J gene. The V call is TRBV20-1, the J call TRBJ2-3, with 9 bases that match TRBD2. Germline-derived CDR1 and CDR2 are DFQATT and SNEGSKA (reference sequence). This CDR3 contains 17 residues. With 6 bases clipped from V and 3 bases from J, the junction kept 16 bases outside the gene matches. The covered CDR3 bases are TGCAGTGCGCTCCCCCCGACTGGTAGCGGGAGAACAGATACG. Its translation is CSALPPTGSGRTDT. The CDR3 reads in full as CSALPPTGSGRTDTQYF.

This clone was found many times. The read ends 3 residues before the CDR3 terminus; that terminus is restored from the germline J gene. The J gene is TRBJ2-1, the V gene TRBV20-1, with D perhaps given as TRBD1 or TRBD2 (6 bases each). Trimming removed 2 bases at V and 8 bases at J, with 19 bases between. CDR3 size: 15 residues. CDR1 is DFQATT, CDR2 SNEGSKA, per germline (reference sequence). The sequenced part of the CDR3 DNA is TGCAGTGCTAGAACTGACAGGCCGGGAGCCGATGAG. Residues: CSARTDRPGADE. The CDR3, in full, reads CSARTDRPGADEQFF.

Many counts were recorded for this clone. The CDR3 end falls 3 residues outside the read, so it is completed with the germline J gene. The V call is TRBV7-3, the J call TRBJ2-6, with 9 positions matching TRBD2. This CDR3 has 20 amino acids. Trimming removed 0 bases from V and 0 bases from J; junction bases left unmatched: 9. The germline V gene encodes CDR1 SGHTA and CDR2 FQGTGA. CDR3 DNA, as far as it was read: TGTGCCAGCAGCTTAACAGGACTAGCGCACAGTTACTCTGGGGCCAACGTC. Its protein is CASSLTGLAHSYSGANV. The full CDR3 protein is CASSLTGLAHSYSGANVLTF.

This clone was counted many times. The CDR3 goes on 3 residues after the read ends, and that part is filled in from the germline J gene. The J gene is TRBJ2-6, the V gene TRBV5-6; no clear D. The V end lost 5 bases, the J end lost 2 bases, and 5 bases lay between the germline ends. Per the germline V gene, CDR1 is SGHDT and CDR2 is YYEEEE. CDR3 length equals 13 residues. The CDR3 is CASRPAGANVLTF. The CDR3 bases that were read are TGTGCCAGCAGACCAGCTGGGGCCAACGTC. Filled out from reference TRBV5-6 and TRBJ2-6, the complete variable domain reads DAGVTQSPTHLIKTRGQQVTLRCSPKSGHDTVSWYQQALGQGPQFIFQYYEEEERQRGNFPDRFSGHQFPNYSSELNVNALLLGDSALYLCASRPAGANVLTFGAGSRLTVL.

At least ten counts were recorded for this clone. The CDR3 end falls 3 residues outside the read, so it is completed with the germline J gene. The chain uses TRBV10-1 and TRBJ2-3; TRBD1 matches at 7 bases. Germline values: CDR1 WNHNN, CDR2 SYGVQD (reference sequence). This CDR3 is 14 amino acids long. With 4 bases clipped from V and 1 base from J, the junction kept 2 bases outside the gene matches. CDR3 amino acids: CASSGQGGTDTQYF. The CDR3 bases that were read are TGCGCCAGCAGTGGCCAGGGGGGCACAGATACG.

This clone appeared a few times. The read terminates 3 residues ahead of where the CDR3 ends, so the germline J gene completes it. The chain carries TRBV7-8 and TRBJ1-3, with D maybe TRBD1 (5 bases). V gave up 5 bases and J gave up 0 bases, with 14 bases separating them. CDR1 and CDR2 from the germline V gene are SGHVS and FQNEAQ. The CDR3 is 16 residues long. The chain's CDR3 is CASSLSGLHSGNTIYF. CDR3 DNA, as far as it was read: TGTGCCAGCAGCCTTTCGGGACTCCACTCTGGAAACACC. The variable domain in full, with the rest retrieved from reference TRBV7-8 and TRBJ1-3, is GAGVSQSPRYKVAKRGQDVALRCDPISGHVSLFWYQQALGQGPEFLTYFQNEAQLDKSGLPSDRFFAERPEGSVSTLKIQRTQQEDSAVYLCASSLSGLHSGNTIYFGEGSWLTVV.

This clone has at least ten counts. The missing CDR3 end, 3 residues past where the read stops, is filled in from the germline J gene. The V call is TRBV5-1, the J call TRBJ1-5, with D hard to call. Per the germline V gene, CDR1 is SGHRS and CDR2 is YFSETQ. Trimming took 1 base from V and 0 from J, leaving 2 bases between them. The CDR3 has 13 residues. The sequenced CDR3 bases are TGCGCCAGCAGCTTGTATAGCAATCAGCCC. Encoded protein: CASSLYSNQP. The whole CDR3 sequence is CASSLYSNQPQHF. Variable domain in full (rest from reference TRBV5-1 and TRBJ1-5): KAGVTQTPRYLIKTRGQQVTLSCSPISGHRSVSWYQQTPGQGLQFLFEYFSETQRNKGNFPGRFSGRQFSNSRSEMNVSTLELGDSALYLCASSLYSNQPQHFGDGTRLSIL.

This clone was picked up many times. The read terminates 3 residues before the CDR3 end, so the remaining end is supplied by the germline J gene. J is TRBJ1-2 and V is TRBV7-2; 11 bases agree with TRBD1. The CDR3 covers 14 residues. The germline gives CDR1 SGHTA, CDR2 FQGNSA. V dropped 4 bases and J dropped 6; count of bases not matched to a gene: 4. The DNA read from the CDR3 is TGTGCCAGCAGCTCGGACAGGGGGCTCCATGGC. Its translation is CASSSDRGLHG. The whole CDR3 protein is CASSSDRGLHGYTF.

For this clone: The CDR3 goes on 3 residues after the read ends, and that part is filled in from the germline J gene. The chain uses TRBV7-9 and TRBJ2-7, with 10 bases that match TRBD2. The germline V gene encodes CDR1 SEHNR and CDR2 FQNEAQ (reference sequence). V was pared by 7 bases and J by 5 bases, with 11 bases of the junction left unmatched. This CDR3 has 15 residues. The sequenced part of the CDR3 DNA is TGTGCCAGCACCATATCAGCGGGAGGGCCACACGAG. The encoded protein is CASTISAGGPHE. The whole CDR3 protein reads CASTISAGGPHEQYF.

This clone has at least ten counts. The read terminates 3 residues ahead of where the CDR3 ends, so the germline J gene completes it. The V call is TRBV7-2, the J call TRBJ1-3, with D perhaps matching TRBD1 (5 bases). Germline lookup yields CDR1 SGHTA and CDR2 FQGNSA. The CDR3 has 14 residues. V was cut by 4 bases and J by 0 bases, with 7 bases left in between. Incomplete CDR3 DNA: TGTGCCAGCAGCTCCCAGGGCTCTGGAAACACC. This translates into CASSSQGSGNT. The whole CDR3 reads CASSSQGSGNTIYF.

This clone occurred many times. The read terminates 3 residues ahead of where the CDR3 ends, so the germline J gene completes it. V gene TRBV20-1 combines with J gene TRBJ2-5; 7 bases are a match to TRBD2. The CDR3 covers 15 residues. Per the germline V gene, CDR1 is DFQATT and CDR2 is SNEGSKA (reference sequence). J gave up 5 bases and V 3 bases, and 12 bases lay outside the gene matches. The sequenced CDR3 bases are TGCAGTGCTAGTAAAGTCGGCGGGAGCTGGGAGACC. Its protein product is CSASKVGGSWET. The entire CDR3 is CSASKVGGSWETQYF.

This clone was recorded many times. The read halts 3 residues ahead of the CDR3 end, with the missing end drawn from the germline J gene. The chain employs TRBV30 and TRBJ2-2; 8 nucleotides match TRBD1. The CDR3 runs to 14 residues. In germline, CDR1 is GTSNPN, CDR2 SVGIG (reference sequence). Trimming cost V 6 bases and J 4 bases; bases outside gene matches: 7. The CDR3 sequence: CACRGQSGTGELFF. The CDR3 bases that were read are TGTGCCTGCAGGGGGCAGTCGGGCACCGGGGAG. Based on the CDR3 plus reference TRBV30 and TRBJ2-2, the full variable domain is SQTIHQWPATLVQPVGSPLSLECTVEGTSNPNLYWYRQAAGRGLQLLFYSVGIGQISSEVPQNLSASRPQDRQFILSSKKLLLSDSGFYLCACRGQSGTGELFFGEGSRLTVL.

This clone was detected ten times or more. The CDR3 end lies 3 residues beyond the end of the read and is filled in from the germline J gene. The rearrangement links TRBV7-2 to TRBJ1-5; D not resolved. Germline assignment: CDR1 SGHTA and CDR2 FQGNSA. The CDR3 consists of 14 residues. Deletions cut 4 bases from V and 5 bases from J, with 12 bases between. The CDR3 loop reads CASSYDIPDQPQHF. The part of the CDR3 DNA that was read is TGTGCCAGCAGCTACGACATACCAGATCAGCCC.

This clone was found many times. The sequence runs out 3 residues before the end of the CDR3; the remainder is reconstructed from the germline J gene. V is TRBV6-2 or TRBV6-3 and J is TRBJ2-5, with no clear D. V was shortened by 5 bases and J by 5 bases, with 9 bases between the two germline ends. The CDR3 is made up of 12 amino acids. Looked up from germline, CDR1 is MNHEY and CDR2 is SVGEGT. The CDR3 sequence: CASSKRGETQYF. The DNA read from the CDR3 is TGTGCCAGCAGTAAGCGTGGGGAGACC.

In this sample, this clone turned up many times. The read terminates 3 residues before the CDR3 end, so the remaining end is supplied by the germline J gene. This chain uses TRBV20-1 with TRBJ1-6; D gene unclear. V lost 2 bases and J lost 2, with 13 bases in between. Germline assignment: CDR1 DFQATT and CDR2 SNEGSKA (reference sequence). The CDR3 has 16 residues. The sequenced CDR3 bases are TGCAGTGCTAGAAGGGCCAGCTCCCCCTATAATTCACCC. Translated: CSARRASSPYNSP. The complete CDR3 reads CSARRASSPYNSPLHF.

This clone was observed a few times. The CDR3 end falls 3 residues outside the read, so it is completed with the germline J gene. This rearrangement joins TRBV5-1 to TRBJ1-1, with D maybe TRBD1 (5 bases). The CDR3 totals 15 residues. From germline, CDR1 is SGHRS and CDR2 YFSETQ. Trimming left V 0 bases short and J 5 bases short, with 14 bases between. CDR3 sequence reads: CASSLEPGGGTEAFF. The CDR3 DNA, read in part, is TGCGCCAGCAGCTTGGAACCCGGGGGGGGGACTGAA.

This clone was seen ten or more times. The CDR3 is cut off 3 residues early in the read; its end comes from the germline J gene. The chain uses TRBV4-1 and TRBJ2-3; TRBD2 might be the D (7 bases). The germline gives CDR1 MGHRA, CDR2 YSYEKL. This CDR3 comprises 18 residues. Trimming cost V 1 base and J 4 bases, with 21 bases left between them. CDR3 region: CASSQGGLGGGRADTQYF. CDR3 bases read: TGCGCCAGCAGCCAAGGGGGCTTAGGGGGGGGTCGTGCAGATACG.

There are many counts of this clone. Read sequence stops 3 residues before the CDR3 end, and the germline J gene provides the missing end. The V call is TRBV20-1, the J call TRBJ2-5; 10 bases agree with TRBD2. There are 14 residues in the CDR3. The junction had 8 bases not matched to a gene; V was cut back by 4 bases and J by 6 bases. From germline, CDR1 is DFQATT and CDR2 SNEGSKA (reference sequence). The CDR3 DNA, read in part, is TGCAGTGCTACCGGGACTAGCGAGGGCAAGACC. Translated: CSATGTSEGKT. The whole CDR3 is CSATGTSEGKTQYF.

This clone was seen repeatedly, ten times or more. With the read ending 3 residues before the CDR3 end, the germline J gene is used to fill in that end. The chain uses TRBV20-1 and TRBJ2-3, with 12 bases that match TRBD2. V dropped 5 bases and J dropped 2; count of bases not matched to a gene: 8. CDR3 size: 16 residues. Germline V gene data show CDR1 as DFQATT and CDR2 as SNEGSKA (reference sequence). This CDR3 reads CSASGLAGHNTDTQYF. The covered CDR3 bases are TGCAGTGCTTCCGGACTAGCGGGACATAACACAGATACG.

This clone was recorded many times. The read terminates 3 residues before the CDR3 end, so the remaining end is supplied by the germline J gene. The chain uses TRBV28 and TRBJ1-1; possible D gene TRBD1, 6 bases. Germline V gene lookup returns CDR1 MDHEN and CDR2 SYDVKM. V lost 5 bases and J lost 3, with 13 bases in between. The CDR3 has 14 residues. The CDR3 bases that were read are TGTGCCAGCAGTCGGAGGGGGAGGTACACTGAA. Its protein is CASSRRGRYTE. The full CDR3 reads CASSRRGRYTEAFF.

At least ten counts were recorded for this clone. CDR3 loop: CSARGPTGVSYEQYF. Incomplete CDR3 DNA: TGCAGTGCTAGGGGCCCGACAGGCGTCTCCTACGAG. The rearrangement joins TRBV20-1 to TRBJ2-7; a possible D gene is TRBD1 (6 bases). Read data end 3 residues before the CDR3 end; the end is taken from the germline J gene. The V end was cut by 3 bases, the J end by 0 bases, with 15 bases between. The germline gives CDR1 DFQATT, CDR2 SNEGSKA (reference sequence). CDR3 length equals 15 residues.

The sample holds many counts of this clone. With the read ending 3 residues before the CDR3 end, the germline J gene is used to fill in that end. The chain has TRBV24-1 and TRBJ2-5; D remains ambiguous. V was trimmed by 7 bases and J by 2 bases, leaving 10 bases between them. The CDR3 is made up of 13 amino acids. The germline CDR1 and CDR2 sequences are KGHDR and SFDVKD. CDR3: CATSPQSQETQYF. The covered CDR3 bases are TGTGCCACCAGCCCACAGTCACAAGAGACC.

This clone has a count of ten or more. The CDR3 end is not reached by the read, which stops 3 residues before it; the germline J gene fills it in. The rearrangement uses TRBV19 and TRBJ2-3; 8 bases align to TRBD2. The CDR3 spans 18 residues. Germline V gives CDR1 LNHDA, CDR2 SQIVND (reference sequence). V dropped 3 bases and J dropped 0; count of bases not matched to a gene: 11. CDR3 sequence: CASSIGHTSGYSTDTQYF. CDR3 DNA, as far as it was read: TGTGCCAGTAGTATCGGCCATACTAGCGGTTATAGCACAGATACG. Full variable domain (missing parts from reference TRBV19 and TRBJ2-3): DGGITQSPKYLFRKEGQNVTLSCEQNLNHDAMYWYRQDPGQGLRLIYYSQIVNDFQKGDIAEGYSVSREKKESFPLTVTSAQKNPTAFYLCASSIGHTSGYSTDTQYFGPGTRLTVL.

This clone was observed many times. The CDR3 is cut off 3 residues early in the read; its end comes from the germline J gene. The chain couples TRBV20-1 to TRBJ1-5; 9 bases line up with TRBD1. With V trimmed by 5 bases and J by 5 bases, 13 bases remained unmatched. The CDR3 is made up of 16 amino acids. Germline V gives CDR1 DFQATT, CDR2 SNEGSKA (reference sequence). CDR3 residues: CSAGNAGQGVDQPQHF. The sequenced CDR3 bases are TGCAGTGCTGGAAATGCGGGACAGGGTGTTGATCAGCCC.

This clone appeared many times. The read finishes 3 residues shy of the CDR3 end, and the germline J gene is used to complete it. J is TRBJ2-1 and V is TRBV14, with TRBD2 identical over 9 bases. Losses at the gene ends were 1 base for V and 6 bases for J; bases not matched to a gene: 1. The CDR3 loop spans 14 amino acids. The germline CDR1 and CDR2 sequences are SGHDN and FVKESK. CDR3 DNA, as far as it was read: TGTGCCAGCAGCCAAGGGACTAGCGCCAATGAG. The encoded protein is CASSQGTSANE. The whole CDR3 sequence is CASSQGTSANEQFF. The full variable domain, rest sourced from reference TRBV14 and TRBJ2-1, is EAGVTQFPSHSVIEKGQTVTLRCDPISGHDNLYWYRRVMGKEIKFLLHFVKESKQDESGMPNNRFLAERTGGTYSTLKVQPAELEDSGVYFCASSQGTSANEQFFGPGTRLTVL.

Worth noting for this clone: Read coverage stops 3 residues before the CDR3 terminus; the germline J gene supplies the remainder. The chain carries TRBV7-9 and TRBJ2-2; unclear D gene. V lost 8 bases and J 7 bases, leaving 14 bases between the germline ends. The CDR3 is 13 residues long. Looked up from germline, CDR1 is SEHNR and CDR2 is FQNEAQ (reference sequence). The DNA read from the CDR3 is TGTGCCAGCCATCATACAGATAACGGGGAG. It translates to CASHHTDNGE. The entire CDR3 reads CASHHTDNGELFF.